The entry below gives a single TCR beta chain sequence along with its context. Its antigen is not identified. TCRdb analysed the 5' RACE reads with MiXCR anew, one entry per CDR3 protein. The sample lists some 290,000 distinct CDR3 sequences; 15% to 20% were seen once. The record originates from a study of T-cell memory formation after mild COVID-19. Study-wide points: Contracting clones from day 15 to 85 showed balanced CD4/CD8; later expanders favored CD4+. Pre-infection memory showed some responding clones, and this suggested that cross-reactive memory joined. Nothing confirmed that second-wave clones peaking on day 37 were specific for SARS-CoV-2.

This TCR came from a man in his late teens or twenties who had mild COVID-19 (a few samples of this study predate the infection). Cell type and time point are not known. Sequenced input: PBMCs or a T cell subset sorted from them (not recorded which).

In nucleotides, the CDR3 is TGCGCCAGCAGTGAGTTGGCTAGCGGGGGGGCCACAGATACGCAGTATTTT. This encodes CASSELASGGATDTQYF. The chain uses TRBV10-2 and TRBJ2-3, with TRBD2 identical over 12 bases. The germline V gene has CDR1 WSHSY and CDR2 SAAADI. This CDR3 is 17 amino acids long. V gave up 1 base and J gave up 2 bases; unmatched junction bases: 4.